This T cell receptor (beta chain) derives from a study of control samples from healthy donors and cancer patients. The repertoire was sequenced with immunoSEQ multiplex PCR; TCRdb's copy has only in-frame clones and lacks some. The sample lists some 120,000 clones, roughly 84% occurring once. CDR1 is SGHTA and CDR2 is FQGNSA in the germline V gene. Trimming removed 0 bases from V and 6 bases from J; junction bases left unmatched: 5. This CDR3 region has 15 residues. Sequencing input: blood. The receptor was isolated from a man aged 40-49 years in good health. The rearrangement uses TRBV7-2 and TRBJ2-1, with 7 bases matching TRBD2. The CDR3 DNA follows: TGTGCCAGCAGCTTAGCTATACGGACTAGCAATGAGCAGTTCTTC. Amino acid sequence: CASSLAIRTSNEQFF.